The 31 T cell receptor beta chains presented below share a single source sample, sequenced in a study of neurological immune-mediated disorders. TCRdb fed the 5' RACE reads into MiXCR, producing one record per CDR3 protein. Seen here are about 54,000 distinct CDR3 sequences, more than 3% observed once, and the top ten hold 1.9%. The specimen was CD4+ T cells from blood. Receptors were obtained from a woman in her forties with multiple sclerosis.

This clonotype was recorded many times. J is TRBJ2-7 and V is TRBV12-3 or TRBV12-4, with TRBD2 matching 10 bases. There are 17 residues in the CDR3. With V trimmed by 5 bases and J by 1 base, 11 bases remained unmatched. The CDR3 is CASSPHPGTSESYEQYF. CDR3 bases: TGTGCCAGCAGTCCCCATCCTGGGACTAGCGAGTCCTACGAGCAGTACTTC.

This clonotype was recorded many times. The chain has TRBV5-1 and TRBJ2-3; no firm D call. V shed 0 bases and J shed 6 bases, with 11 bases lying between them. This CDR3 spans 14 amino acids. From germline, CDR1 is SGHRS and CDR2 YFSETQ. CDR3 in amino acids: CASSLAARLDTQYF. DNA for the CDR3: TGCGCCAGCAGCTTGGCCGCTAGACTCGATACGCAGTATTTT.

This clonotype was seen repeatedly, ten times or more. The chain combines TRBV5-1 with TRBJ2-3; 11 bases match TRBD2. Germline CDR1 reads SGHRS; CDR2 reads YFSETQ. The CDR3 has 16 amino acids. V was pared by 4 bases and J by 2 bases, with 6 bases of the junction left unmatched. CDR3 coding DNA: TGCGCCAGCAGCCACGGGACTAGCGGACTCACAGATACGCAGTATTTT. Amino acid sequence: CASSHGTSGLTDTQYF.

In this sample, this clonotype turned up many times. The V call is TRBV27, the J call TRBJ1-5; D gene uncertain. Germline V lookup: CDR1 MNHEY, CDR2 SMNVEV (reference sequence). The CDR3 loop spans 17 amino acids. V lost 6 bases to trimming and J lost 2 bases, with 20 bases between them. The CDR3 reads CASRLLLGRGGNQPQHF. Written as DNA, the CDR3 is TGTGCCAGCAGATTACTGCTCGGTCGTGGTGGCAATCAGCCCCAGCATTTT.

This clonotype was found many times. This sequence joins TRBV19 and TRBJ2-2; D may be TRBD1 (6 bases). The CDR3 consists of 15 residues. V was cut by 1 base and J by 9 bases, with 15 bases left in between. Per germline, CDR1 LNHDA and CDR2 SQIVND (reference sequence). The CDR3: CASSIVPQGVWELFF. For the CDR3, the DNA is TGTGCCAGTAGTATAGTTCCACAGGGTGTTTGGGAGCTGTTTTTT.

In its sample, this clonotype was seen many times. The chain has TRBV11-2 and TRBJ1-6, with D uncertain. The V gene lost 0 bases and the J gene lost 8 bases, with 8 bases spanning the gap. The CDR3 is 14 residues long. CDR1 is SGHAT and CDR2 is FQNNGV in the germline V gene. The CDR3 here is CASSLEGSYSPLHF. The CDR3, as DNA: TGTGCCAGCAGCTTAGAGGGCAGCTATTCACCCCTCCACTTT.

With regard to this clonotype: A clone one base away is much larger, so this may be a read error. This sequence joins TRBV13 and TRBJ2-1, with D possibly being TRBD1 (6 bases). The CDR3 totals 16 residues. Per germline, CDR1 PRHDT and CDR2 FYEKMQ (reference sequence). CDR3 residues: CVSSPARGLPYNEQFF. CDR3 in DNA: TGTGTCAGCAGCCCTGCCAGGGGTCTCCCTTACAATGAGCAGTTCTTC.

This clonotype was detected many times. The rearrangement links TRBV28 to TRBJ2-7; 8 nucleotides align to TRBD1. Losses at the gene ends were 6 bases for V and 3 bases for J; bases not matched to a gene: 7. Germline-derived CDR1 and CDR2 are MDHEN and SYDVKM. The CDR3 contains 14 residues. The CDR3 sequence: CASSGRTGIYEQYF. The DNA for the CDR3 is TGTGCCAGCAGCGGTAGGACAGGGATCTACGAGCAGTACTTC. The whole variable domain, filled in from reference TRBV28 and TRBJ2-7, reads DVKVTQSSRYLVKRTGEKVFLECVQDMDHENMFWYRQDPGLGLRLIYFSYDVKMKEKGDIPEGYSVSREKKERFSLILESASTNQTSMYLCASSGRTGIYEQYFGPGTRLTVT.

This clonotype appeared many times. This sequence joins TRBV7-9 and TRBJ1-1; D uncertain. Trimming took off 7 bases at V and 1 base at J, with 13 bases between the two ends. Germline assignment: CDR1 SEHNR and CDR2 FQNEAQ (reference sequence). The length of the CDR3 is 14 residues. The CDR3 region has the DNA TGTGCCAGCACTCTGGGAGTTGAGAACACTGAAGCTTTCTTT. This codes for CASTLGVENTEAFF.

Ten or more counts support this clonotype. This sequence joins TRBV12-5 and TRBJ2-1, with 11 nucleotides matching TRBD2. J gave up 4 bases and V 11 bases, and 16 bases lay outside the gene matches. Germline V gene lookup returns CDR1 LGHNT and CDR2 FRNRAP. The CDR3 runs to 17 residues. As DNA, the CDR3 is TGTGCTTCGGCGGGTCTAGCGGGGGGTCTACTTTACAATGAGCAGTTCTTC. Encoded protein: CASAGLAGGLLYNEQFF.

The sample holds many counts of this clonotype. The CDR3 coding sequence is TGTGCCAGCAGTCCCCGGGACATCGACTCGGGCTACACCTTC. This translates into CASSPRDIDSGYTF. The J gene is TRBJ1-2, the V gene TRBV3-1; maybe TRBD1 (6 bases). Germline-derived CDR1 and CDR2 are LGHDT and YNNKEL (reference sequence). The CDR3 extends over 14 amino acids. Trimming took 6 bases from V and 8 from J, leaving 19 bases between them.

This clonotype occurred many times. The V gene is TRBV20-1, the J gene TRBJ1-2; D is ambiguous. Germline V gives CDR1 DFQATT, CDR2 SNEGSKA (reference sequence). The V end was cut by 3 bases, the J end by 4 bases, with 6 bases between. This CDR3 comprises 11 residues. CDR3 in amino acids: CSARGTYGYTF. The CDR3 DNA reads as TGCAGTGCTAGGGGTACCTATGGCTACACCTTC.

This clonotype has a count of ten or more. The gene calls are TRBV29-1 and TRBJ1-2; the D is unclear. V lost 4 bases and J lost 1, with 10 bases in between. Per germline, CDR1 SQVTM and CDR2 ANQGSEA. The length of the CDR3 is 13 residues. The DNA for the CDR3 is TGCAGCGTTGGGCAGGACCTTAACTATGGCTACACCTTC. Amino acids: CSVGQDLNYGYTF.

This clonotype occurred many times. The chain couples TRBV24-1 to TRBJ1-1; no clear D gene. CDR1 and CDR2 from the germline V gene are KGHDR and SFDVKD. This CDR3 region has 11 residues. V lost 3 bases to trimming and J lost 2 bases, with 0 bases between them. The CDR3 nucleotides read TGTGCCACCAGTGATAACACTGAAGCTTTCTTT. The encoded protein is CATSDNTEAFF.

This clonotype has more than one count but fewer than ten. J is TRBJ2-1 and V is TRBV11-1; 7 bases align to TRBD1. The junction had 7 bases not matched to a gene; V was cut back by 5 bases and J by 3 bases. This CDR3 spans 15 amino acids. Germline CDR1 SGHAT, CDR2 FQDESV (reference sequence). CDR3: CASSIRDSYYNEQFF. CDR3 nucleotides: TGTGCCAGCAGCATCCGGGACAGTTACTACAATGAGCAGTTCTTC.

This clonotype has a count of ten or more. This sequence joins TRBV12-3 or TRBV12-4 and TRBJ1-2, with 8 bases identical to TRBD1. With V trimmed by 7 bases and J by 4 bases, 5 bases remained unmatched. This CDR3 has 13 amino acids. The CDR3, as DNA: TGTGCCAGCACCCCTGACAGGGGCTATGGCTACACCTTC. As protein: CASTPDRGYGYTF.

This clonotype came up many times. The CDR3 coding sequence is TGCGCCAGCAGCTCCCCGGGACAGGGACGAGATTCACCCCTCCACTTT. Translating it yields CASSSPGQGRDSPLHF. V is TRBV4-1 and J is TRBJ1-6; 9 nucleotides line up with TRBD1. Germline CDR1 MGHRA, CDR2 YSYEKL. The length of the CDR3 is 16 residues. After removal of 5 bases from V and 8 bases from J, the junction contained 10 bases not matched to a gene.

This clonotype was detected many times. This chain connects TRBV9 to TRBJ2-7; TRBD2 matches at 7 bases. CDR1 and CDR2 (germline): SGDLS, YYNGEE. Trimming cost V 3 bases and J 0 bases; bases outside gene matches: 6. CDR3 length equals 15 residues. CDR3 nucleotide sequence: TGTGCCAGCAGCGGAGGACTAGACTTCTCCTACGAGCAGTACTTC. Protein: CASSGGLDFSYEQYF.

This clonotype has ten or more counts. The gene calls are TRBV6-5 and TRBJ1-1, with D possibly TRBD1 on 6 matching bases. The CDR3 loop spans 15 amino acids. Trimming took 1 base from V and 3 from J, leaving 12 bases between them. Germline V gene sequence: CDR1 MNHEY, CDR2 SVGAGI. CDR3 DNA: TGTGCCAGCAGTTACTATGGGACACCTGACACTGAAGCTTTCTTT. Its protein product is CASSYYGTPDTEAFF.

This clonotype has a count of ten or more. The V gene is TRBV3-1, the J gene TRBJ1-1; 7 nucleotides agree with TRBD1. This CDR3 has 14 residues. Germline loops: CDR1 LGHDT, CDR2 YNNKEL (reference sequence). Unmatched junction bases numbered 4, after V lost 2 bases and J lost 4 bases. CDR3 in DNA: TGTGCCAGCAGCCAAAGGGGGCTCGGCACTGAAGCTTTCTTT. Its protein is CASSQRGLGTEAFF.

This clonotype showed up many times. V gene TRBV9 combines with J gene TRBJ2-1; D is perhaps TRBD2 (7 bases). Germline lookup yields CDR1 SGDLS and CDR2 YYNGEE. With 3 bases removed from V and 7 bases from J, the gap between germline ends came to 17 bases. The CDR3 is 15 residues long. The CDR3 here is CASSEGRGQWNEQFF. Here the CDR3 DNA reads TGTGCCAGCAGCGAGGGGCGGGGGCAGTGGAATGAGCAGTTCTTC. Filled out from reference TRBV9 and TRBJ2-1, the complete variable domain reads DSGVTQTPKHLITATGQRVTLRCSPRSGDLSVYWYQQSLDQGLQFLIQYYNGEERAKGNILERFSAQQFPDLHSELNLSSLELGDSALYFCASSEGRGQWNEQFFGPGTRLTVL.

This clonotype was seen at least ten times. This chain connects TRBV3-1 to TRBJ2-7, with 7 bases aligning to TRBD1. The V gene end was trimmed by 1 base and the J gene end by 3 bases; junction bases not matched to a gene: 6. The CDR3 contains 15 residues. The V gene's germline CDR1 is LGHDT and CDR2 YNNKEL (reference sequence). CDR3 bases: TGTGCCAGCAGCCAAGGACAGGGTGGATTCTACGAGCAGTACTTC. As protein: CASSQGQGGFYEQYF.

There are many counts of this clonotype. V usage is TRBV9 and J usage is TRBJ1-2; D is possibly TRBD1 (6 bases). This CDR3 comprises 15 residues. The V gene's germline CDR1 is SGDLS and CDR2 YYNGEE. The ends were cut back, 4 bases at V and 5 bases at J, with 18 bases in the middle. The CDR3 here is CASSLTGLSRYGYTF. The CDR3 nucleotides read TGTGCCAGCAGCTTAACAGGGCTCTCTAGATATGGCTACACCTTC.

This clonotype occurred many times. V gene TRBV3-1 combines with J gene TRBJ2-7; a weak D match, TRBD2 (6 bases). CDR1 is LGHDT and CDR2 is YNNKEL in the germline V gene (reference sequence). The V gene lost 2 bases and the J gene lost 6 bases, with 17 bases spanning the gap. CDR3 length: 15 amino acids. Here the CDR3 DNA reads TGTGCCAGCAGCCAACGAGACTGGCCCGGGGGCGAGCAGTACTTC. Amino acids: CASSQRDWPGGEQYF.

In its sample, this clonotype was seen many times. The chain is built from TRBV28 and TRBJ1-2; tentatively, D is TRBD1 (5 bases). The length of the CDR3 is 13 residues. Deletions cut 3 bases from V and 5 bases from J, with 10 bases between. The germline V gene encodes CDR1 MDHEN and CDR2 SYDVKM. For the CDR3, the DNA is TGTGCCAGCAGTTTCCCAGCAGGGTATGGCTACACCTTC. This translates into CASSFPAGYGYTF.

This clonotype appeared many times. The V and J genes are TRBV6-1 and TRBJ1-1; D is undetermined. This CDR3 contains 15 residues. Germline loops: CDR1 MNHNS, CDR2 SASEGT. The V gene lost 2 bases and the J gene lost 0 bases, with 10 bases spanning the gap. CDR3 coding DNA: TGTGCCAGCAGTGAATTCTCGACACTGAACACTGAAGCTTTCTTT. Translating gives CASSEFSTLNTEAFF.

This clonotype was counted many times. The genes are TRBV7-3 and TRBJ1-2; TRBD1 matches at 8 bases. Germline assignment: CDR1 SGHTA and CDR2 FQGTGA. The V gene end was trimmed by 1 base and the J gene end by 4 bases; junction bases not matched to a gene: 8. The CDR3 has 16 residues. This CDR3 is CASSLNSGGSGYGYTF. The CDR3 DNA follows: TGTGCCAGCAGCTTAAATTCAGGGGGCTCGGGCTATGGCTACACCTTC.

This clonotype was detected many times. The rearrangement links TRBV14 to TRBJ2-7; maybe TRBD1 (6 bases). The CDR3 sequence is 14 residues long. Germline lookup yields CDR1 SGHDN and CDR2 FVKESK. V shed 4 bases and J shed 3 bases, with 13 bases lying between them. In nucleotides, the CDR3 is TGTGCCAGCAGCCGTGGGGCAGGGGACTACGAGCAGTACTTC. It yields the protein CASSRGAGDYEQYF.

This clonotype has ten or more counts. The chain is built from TRBV28 and TRBJ1-2; the D is unclear. V lost 10 bases, J lost 7 bases, and 16 bases lay in between. The CDR3 sequence is 12 residues long. Germline loops: CDR1 MDHEN, CDR2 SYDVKM. The CDR3 DNA is TGTGCCACCTCCTACTCCCAGAGTGGCTACACCTTC. Amino acid sequence: CATSYSQSGYTF.

This clonotype has ten or more counts. The rearrangement joins TRBV7-2 to TRBJ1-2; the D gene is possibly TRBD1 (6 bases). CDR3 length: 13 amino acids. Per germline, CDR1 SGHTA and CDR2 FQGNSA. Trimming shortened V by 3 bases and J by 7 bases, and 12 bases separated the two germline ends. CDR3 region: CASSFYRESGYTF. CDR3 nucleotide sequence: TGTGCCAGCAGCTTCTACAGGGAATCTGGCTACACCTTC.

This clonotype was seen many times. The rearrangement links TRBV19 to TRBJ1-5; TRBD1 might be the D (6 bases). Germline V gene lookup returns CDR1 LNHDA and CDR2 SQIVND (reference sequence). V gave up 7 bases and J gave up 4 bases, with 11 bases separating them. The CDR3 is made up of 13 amino acids. The CDR3 here is CASKGGRNQPQHF. The DNA of the CDR3 is TGTGCCAGTAAAGGGGGGAGGAATCAGCCCCAGCATTTT.